The sequence of this TCR beta chain was determined in a study of neoadjuvant anti-PD-1 for oral cavity cancer. Only one count was recorded for this clone. Its antigen remains unidentified. Indicated time point: after neoadjuvant nivolumab, at surgical resection. Stage II-IVA oral cavity squamous cell carcinoma was new and untreated by systemic or radiation therapy. Study-level points and caveats: Only three patients per response group were TCR-analyzed; validation needed.

Here immunoSEQ multiplex PCR was the method, and the copy in TCRdb shows in-frame clones only, minus some. Of about 12,000 clones in the sample, 70% to 75% were seen once. Sample: PBMCs, taken after nivolumab (anti-PD-1) treatment. The TCR sequence derives from a person between 35 and 79 years old with oral cavity squamous cell carcinoma.

This CDR3 reads CASSQEETQYF. Written as DNA, the CDR3 is TGCGCCAGCAGCCAAGAAGAGACCCAGTACTTC. This rearrangement joins TRBV4-1 to TRBJ2-5; D remains ambiguous. CDR1 MGHRA and CDR2 YSYEKL come from the germline V gene. V lost 0 bases to trimming and J lost 4 bases, with 0 bases between them. CDR3 size: 11 residues.